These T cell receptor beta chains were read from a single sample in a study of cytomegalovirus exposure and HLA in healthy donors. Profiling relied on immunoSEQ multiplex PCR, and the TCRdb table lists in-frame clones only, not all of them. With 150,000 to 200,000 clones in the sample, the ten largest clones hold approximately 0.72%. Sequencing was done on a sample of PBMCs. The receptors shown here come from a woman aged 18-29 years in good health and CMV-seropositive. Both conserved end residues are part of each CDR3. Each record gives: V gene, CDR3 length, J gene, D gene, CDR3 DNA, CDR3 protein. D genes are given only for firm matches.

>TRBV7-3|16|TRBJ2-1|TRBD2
TGTGCCAGCAGCTCTGGACCGGGACTAGACGACAATGAGCAGTTCTTC
CASSSGPGLDDNEQFF
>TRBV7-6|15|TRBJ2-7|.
TGTGCCAGCAGCTTAGGTGCAGGGGCAGGCTACGAGCAGTACTTC
CASSLGAGAGYEQYF
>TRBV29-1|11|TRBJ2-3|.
TGCAGCGTTGAGAGGCCGGATACGCAGTATTTT
CSVERPDTQYF
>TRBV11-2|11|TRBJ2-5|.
TGTGCCAGCAGCCTACAAGAGACCCAGTACTTC
CASSLQETQYF
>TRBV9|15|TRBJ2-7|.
TGTGCCAGCAGCGTAGGGCGACAGCCGACCTACGAGCAGTACTTC
CASSVGRQPTYEQYF
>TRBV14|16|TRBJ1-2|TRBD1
TGTGCCAGCAGCCTCAGAGGATCGGGACAGTATTATGGCTACACCTTC
CASSLRGSGQYYGYTF
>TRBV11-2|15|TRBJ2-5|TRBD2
TGTGCCAGCAGCTTAGGGGCGGGGGGTCAAGAGACCCAGTACTTC
CASSLGAGGQETQYF
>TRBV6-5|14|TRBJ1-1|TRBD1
TGTGCCAGCAGCTCCGGGACAGGGGCCACTGAAGCTTTCTTT
CASSSGTGATEAFF
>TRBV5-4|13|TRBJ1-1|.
TGTGCCAGCAGCTTGTCAGTGAACACTGAAGCTTTCTTT
CASSLSVNTEAFF
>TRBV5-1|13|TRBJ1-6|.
TGCGCCAGCAGCTTGGACAGGGACAAAGACCTCCACTTT
CASSLDRDKDLHF
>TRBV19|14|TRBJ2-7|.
TGTGCCCCAAAAAGGCGGGACGAGTGCTACGAGCAGTACTTC
CAPKRRDECYEQYF
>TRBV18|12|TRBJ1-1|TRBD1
TGTGCCAGCTCACCACAGGACAGGGAAGCTTTCTTT
CASSPQDREAFF
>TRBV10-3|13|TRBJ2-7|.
TGTGCCATCAGATCTAGCGACCCCTACGAGCAGTACTTC
CAIRSSDPYEQYF
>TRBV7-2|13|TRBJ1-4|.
TGTGCCAGTACGGGGGGCACTAATGAAAAACTGTTTTTT
CASTGGTNEKLFF
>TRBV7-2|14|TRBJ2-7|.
TGTGCCAGCAGCTTGGGGGCATCGGCGGGCGAGCAGTACTTC
CASSLGASAGEQYF
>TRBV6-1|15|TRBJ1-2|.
TGTGCCAGCAGTGAAGCGCCGTCCCAGTACTATGGCTACACCTTC
CASSEAPSQYYGYTF
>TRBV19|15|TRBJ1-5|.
TGTGCCAGTAGTATAGAAGACAGCCTATATCAGCCCCAGCATTTT
CASSIEDSLYQPQHF
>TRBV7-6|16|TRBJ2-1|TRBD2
TGTGCCAGCAGCTTAGAGGCTAGCGGGAGTAGTGATGAGCAGTTCTTC
CASSLEASGSSDEQFF
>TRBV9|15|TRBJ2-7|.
TGTGCCAGCAGCGTAGCCGCAGGGTCCCCCTACGAGCAGTACTTC
CASSVAAGSPYEQYF
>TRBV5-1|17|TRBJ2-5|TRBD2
TGCGCCAGCAGCTTAAGTGCTAGCGGGAGATTCCAAGAGACCCAGTACTTC
CASSLSASGRFQETQYF
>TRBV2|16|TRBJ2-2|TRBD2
TGTGCCAGCAGTGAAAGCCCAGCGGGAGGGGGCGGGGAGCTGTTTTTT
CASSESPAGGGGELFF
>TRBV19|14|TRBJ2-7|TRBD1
TGTGCCAGTAGTATACAGGGACAGGGAGCACCCACGTACTTC
CASSIQGQGAPTYF
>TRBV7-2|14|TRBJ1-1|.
TGTGCCAGCAGCCAACAGGGTTTGAACACTGAAGCTTTCTTT
CASSQQGLNTEAFF
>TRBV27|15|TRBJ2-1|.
TGTGCCAGCAGTTTAGCTCCCAGCTCCTACAATGAGCAGTTCTTC
CASSLAPSSYNEQFF
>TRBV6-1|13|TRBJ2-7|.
TGTGCCAGCAGTGAAAGGGGGTTTCGGGAGCAGTACTTC
CASSERGFREQYF
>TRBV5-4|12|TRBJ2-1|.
TGTGCCAGCAGCCCCGGTGGAGGCGAAGGGATCTTC
CASSPGGGEGIF
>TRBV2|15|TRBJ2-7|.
TGTGCCAGCAGTGAAGAGGCGGGTTCGGCCTACGAGCAGTACTTC
CASSEEAGSAYEQYF